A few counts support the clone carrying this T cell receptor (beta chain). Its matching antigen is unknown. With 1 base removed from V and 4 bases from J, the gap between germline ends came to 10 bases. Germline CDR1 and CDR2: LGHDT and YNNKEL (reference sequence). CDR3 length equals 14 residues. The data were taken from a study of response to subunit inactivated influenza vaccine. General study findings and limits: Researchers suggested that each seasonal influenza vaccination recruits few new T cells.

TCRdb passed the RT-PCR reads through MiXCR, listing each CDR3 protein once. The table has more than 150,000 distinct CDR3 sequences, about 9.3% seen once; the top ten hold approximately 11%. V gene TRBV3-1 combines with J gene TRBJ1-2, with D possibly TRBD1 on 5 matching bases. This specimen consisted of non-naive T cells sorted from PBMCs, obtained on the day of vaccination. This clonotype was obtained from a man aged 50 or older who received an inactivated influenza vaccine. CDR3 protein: CASSQGGGTYGYTF. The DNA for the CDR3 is TGTGCCAGCAGCCAAGGAGGAGGGACCTATGGCTACACCTTC.